One TCR beta chain is described in this entry. What it recognizes is unknown. Per the germline V gene, CDR1 is SGHTA and CDR2 is FQGNSA. CDR3 length equals 15 residues. Trimming took 1 base from V and 2 from J, leaving 11 bases between them. The entry originates in a study of beta chain features in type 1 diabetes. Heparinised blood was drawn once per donor, averaging around 110 mL. TCRB transcripts that were expressed got sequenced, as all of the isolated RNA had been reverse transcribed. Generated by immunoSEQ multiplex PCR, the TCRdb table keeps only in-frame clones and is missing some. The sample carries just over 150,000 clones, 11% recorded once. General study results and limits: Equally in patients and controls, PCR might preferentially amplify shorter templates. Naive, central memory and Treg TCRB repertoires appeared more alike in patients than in healthy donors. VDJ junctions in type 1 diabetes patients carried more deletions and fewer insertions.

V usage is TRBV7-2 and J usage is TRBJ2-5; the D call may be TRBD1 or TRBD2 (5 bases each). Sequencing used central memory CD4+ T cells from blood. The TCR comes from a man aged 18 to 35 in good health. CDR3 loop: CASSLDFGAQETQYF. CDR3 DNA: TGTGCCAGCAGCTTAGATTTCGGGGCGCAAGAGACCCAGTACTTC.